The clone carrying this T cell receptor (beta chain) was counted many times. A much larger clone differs by one base, so this may be a read error. The data were obtained in a study of metastatic and nonmetastatic thyroid tumors. Via MiXCR, TCRdb re-called the PCR reads. The table shows 20,000 to 25,000 clones, with less than 40% occurring only once. The CDR3 sequence is 14 residues long. Germline loops: CDR1 LGHDT, CDR2 YNNKEL (reference sequence). Thyroid surgery had not been preceded by any treatment in any patient. The sequence was obtained from a male donor with papillary thyroid cancer or a benign thyroid nodule (not recorded which). Some clones in this sample may be carry-over from other donors' samples. The chain links TRBV3-1 to TRBJ2-4, with 11 positions matching TRBD2. Source material: blood. CDR3 amino acids: CASSQGLAVVEQSF. Here the CDR3 DNA reads TGTGCCAGCAGCCAGGGACTAGCGGTTGTTGAGCAGTCCTTC.